This TCR beta chain was sequenced in a study of read filtering for tumor transcriptome and immune sequencing. Study summary: Among patients, around 18 were male and around 15 female, aged about 45 to 90 (mean about 66).

From about 400 ng of RNA, a library with molecular barcoded alpha/delta and beta/gamma adaptors was made. Using its own MiXCR run on the reads, TCRdb lists one record per CDR3 protein. The sample includes 130,000 or so distinct CDR3 sequences, about 12% of them seen just once. Every patient had bone marrow sampled while the disease was active. Study-level points and caveats: IR-seq and RNA-seq agreed better without single-read clonotypes. About 81.9% of IR-seq clonotypes had a single read, yet these held approximately 3.5% of reads.

This clonotype was detected many times. No antigen is known for it. The source is a donor older than 35 with multiple myeloma. The sequenced sample was a population of CD138-negative cells sorted from bone marrow.

CDR3 coding DNA: TGCAGTGCTAGAGATAGGGGGACCTACAATGAGCAGTTCTTC. This gives the protein CSARDRGTYNEQFF. The chain employs TRBV20-1 and TRBJ2-1, with D maybe TRBD1 (6 bases). CDR1 and CDR2 (germline): DFQATT, SNEGSKA (reference sequence). The CDR3 totals 14 residues. Trimming stripped 0 bases from V and 2 bases from J, with 8 bases between.